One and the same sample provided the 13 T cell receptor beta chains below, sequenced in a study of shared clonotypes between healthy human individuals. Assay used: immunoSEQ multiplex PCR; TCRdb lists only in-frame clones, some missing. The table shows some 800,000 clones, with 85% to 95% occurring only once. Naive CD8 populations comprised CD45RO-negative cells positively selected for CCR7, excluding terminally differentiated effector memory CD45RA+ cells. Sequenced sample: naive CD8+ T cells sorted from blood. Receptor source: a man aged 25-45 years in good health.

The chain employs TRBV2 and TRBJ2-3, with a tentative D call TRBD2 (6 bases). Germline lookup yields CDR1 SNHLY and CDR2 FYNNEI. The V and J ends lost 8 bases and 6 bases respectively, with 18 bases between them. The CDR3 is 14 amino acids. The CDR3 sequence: CASPTSPNGDTQYF. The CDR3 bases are TGTGCCAGCCCCACTAGCCCAAATGGGGATACGCAGTATTTT. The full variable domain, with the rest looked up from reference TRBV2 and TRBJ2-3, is EPEVTQTPSHQVTQMGQEVILRCVPISNHLYFYWYRQILGQKVEFLVSFYNNEISEKSEIFDDQFSVERPDGSNFTLKIRSTKLEDSAMYFCASPTSPNGDTQYFGPGTRLTVL.

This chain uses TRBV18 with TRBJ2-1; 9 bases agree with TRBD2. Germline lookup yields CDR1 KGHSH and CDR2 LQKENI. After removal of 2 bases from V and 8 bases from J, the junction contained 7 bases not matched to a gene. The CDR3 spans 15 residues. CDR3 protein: CASSPGGLARDEQFF. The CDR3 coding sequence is TGTGCCAGCTCACCAGGCGGACTAGCGAGAGATGAGCAGTTCTTC.

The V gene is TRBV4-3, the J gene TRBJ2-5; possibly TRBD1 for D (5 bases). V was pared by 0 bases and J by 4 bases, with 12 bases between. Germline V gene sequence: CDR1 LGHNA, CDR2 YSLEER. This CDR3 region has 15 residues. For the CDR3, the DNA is TGCGCCAGCAGCCAAGATATTGGCAGGGTAGAGACCCAGTACTTC. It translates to CASSQDIGRVETQYF.

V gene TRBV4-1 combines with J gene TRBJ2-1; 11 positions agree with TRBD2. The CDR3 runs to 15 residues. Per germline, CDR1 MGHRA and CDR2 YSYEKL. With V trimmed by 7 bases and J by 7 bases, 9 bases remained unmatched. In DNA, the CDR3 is TGCGCCAGCACAGCTCTAGCGGGAGGCTTGAATGAGCAGTTCTTC. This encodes CASTALAGGLNEQFF.

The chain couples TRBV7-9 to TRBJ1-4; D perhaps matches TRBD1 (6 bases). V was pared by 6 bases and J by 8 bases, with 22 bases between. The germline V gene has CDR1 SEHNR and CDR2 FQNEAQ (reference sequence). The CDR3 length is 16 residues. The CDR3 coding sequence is TGTGCCAGCAGTCTAACAGAGGGGGGCACGGGAGAAAAACTGTTTTTT. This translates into CASSLTEGGTGEKLFF.

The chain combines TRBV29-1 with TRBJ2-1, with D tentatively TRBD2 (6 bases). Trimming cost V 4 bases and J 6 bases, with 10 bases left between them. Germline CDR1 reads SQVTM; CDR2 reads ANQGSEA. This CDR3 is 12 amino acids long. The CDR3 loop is CSVGDGSNEQFF. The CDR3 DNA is TGCAGCGTTGGGGACGGGAGCAATGAGCAGTTCTTC.

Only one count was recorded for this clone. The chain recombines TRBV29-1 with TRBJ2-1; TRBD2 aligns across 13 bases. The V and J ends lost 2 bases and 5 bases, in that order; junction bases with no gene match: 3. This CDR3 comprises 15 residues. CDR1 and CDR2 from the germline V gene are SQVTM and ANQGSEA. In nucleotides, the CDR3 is TGCAGCGTTGAAACTGGACTAGCGGGAGACAATGAGCAGTTCTTC. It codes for CSVETGLAGDNEQFF.

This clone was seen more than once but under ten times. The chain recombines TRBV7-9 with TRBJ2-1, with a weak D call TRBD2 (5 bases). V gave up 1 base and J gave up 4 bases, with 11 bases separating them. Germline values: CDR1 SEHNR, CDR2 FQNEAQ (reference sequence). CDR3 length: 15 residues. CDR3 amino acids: CASSLGETIYNEQFF. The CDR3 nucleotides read TGTGCCAGCAGCTTAGGGGAGACTATATACAATGAGCAGTTCTTC.

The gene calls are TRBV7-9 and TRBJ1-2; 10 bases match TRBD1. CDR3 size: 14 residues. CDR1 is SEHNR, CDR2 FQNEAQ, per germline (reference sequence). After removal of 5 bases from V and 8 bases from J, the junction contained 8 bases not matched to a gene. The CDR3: CASSPGQGILGYTF. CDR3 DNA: TGTGCCAGCAGCCCGGGACAGGGGATCTTGGGCTACACCTTC.

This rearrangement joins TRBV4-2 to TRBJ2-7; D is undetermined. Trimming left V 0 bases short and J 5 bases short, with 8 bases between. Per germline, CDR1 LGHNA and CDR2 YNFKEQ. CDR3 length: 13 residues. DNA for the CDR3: TGTGCCAGCAGCCAAGAGTGGATCGACGAGCAGTACTTC. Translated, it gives CASSQEWIDEQYF.

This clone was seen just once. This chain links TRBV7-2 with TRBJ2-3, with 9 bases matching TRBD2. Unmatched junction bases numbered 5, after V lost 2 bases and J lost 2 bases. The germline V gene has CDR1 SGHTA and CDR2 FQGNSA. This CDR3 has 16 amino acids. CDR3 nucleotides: TGTGCCAGCAGCTTATTTAGCGGGAGACTCACAGATACGCAGTATTTT. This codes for CASSLFSGRLTDTQYF. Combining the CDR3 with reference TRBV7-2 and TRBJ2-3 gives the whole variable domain GAGVSQSPSNKVTEKGKDVELRCDPISGHTALYWYRQSLGQGLEFLIYFQGNSAPDKSGLPSDRFSAERTGGSVSTLTIQRTQQEDSAVYLCASSLFSGRLTDTQYFGPGTRLTVL.

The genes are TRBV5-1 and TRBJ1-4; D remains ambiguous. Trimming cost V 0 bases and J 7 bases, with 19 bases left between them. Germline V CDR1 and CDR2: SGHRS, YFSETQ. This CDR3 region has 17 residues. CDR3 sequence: CASSLGGRSVSGEKLFF. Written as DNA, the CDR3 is TGCGCCAGCAGCTTGGGAGGTCGGTCGGTCAGCGGTGAAAAACTGTTTTTT.

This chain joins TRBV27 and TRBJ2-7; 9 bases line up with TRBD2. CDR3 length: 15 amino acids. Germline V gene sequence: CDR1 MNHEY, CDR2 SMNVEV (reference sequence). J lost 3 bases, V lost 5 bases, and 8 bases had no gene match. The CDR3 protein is CASSPHSGRNYEQYF. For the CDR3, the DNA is TGTGCCAGCAGTCCACACAGCGGGAGGAACTACGAGCAGTACTTC.